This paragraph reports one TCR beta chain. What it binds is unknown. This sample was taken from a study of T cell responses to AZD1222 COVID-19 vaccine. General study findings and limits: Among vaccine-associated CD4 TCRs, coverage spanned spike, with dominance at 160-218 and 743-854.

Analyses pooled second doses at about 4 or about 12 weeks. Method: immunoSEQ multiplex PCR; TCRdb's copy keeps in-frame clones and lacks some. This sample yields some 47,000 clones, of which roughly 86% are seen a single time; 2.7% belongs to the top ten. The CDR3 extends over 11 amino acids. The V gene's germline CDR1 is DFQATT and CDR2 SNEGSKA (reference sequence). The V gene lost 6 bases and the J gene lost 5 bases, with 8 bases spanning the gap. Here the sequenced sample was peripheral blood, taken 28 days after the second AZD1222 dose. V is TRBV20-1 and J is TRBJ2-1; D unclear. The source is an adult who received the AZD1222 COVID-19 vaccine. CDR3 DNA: TGCAGTGCGGACGGACACAATGAGCAGTTCTTC. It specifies CSADGHNEQFF.